This TCR beta chain was captured in a study of shared clonotypes between healthy human individuals. As for the study in general: Per donor, CD8 memory used one plate, CD8 naive used two, CD4 memory used three and CD4 naive used three. Study-wide results and caveats: Naive CD4 clonotypes were shared across several donors at roughly 4.6%.

A remark on this clone: Antigen unknown.

All participating donors were Caucasian adults from Nashville, Tennessee. The investigators split CD4+ cells into a CD45RA+ naive subset and a CD45RA-negative memory subset. The CDR3 has 15 amino acids. V was clipped by 6 bases and J by 2 bases, with 16 bases between them. Germline assignment: CDR1 MNHEY and CDR2 SVGAGI. The repertoire was sequenced with immunoSEQ multiplex PCR; TCRdb's copy has only in-frame clones and lacks some. The repertoire includes about 1.1 million clones, about 80% of them detected once, and roughly 0.61% sits in the top ten. The receptor comes from a young man in good health. Some clones in this sample may be carry-over from other donors' samples. The gene calls are TRBV6-5 and TRBJ1-2, with D possibly being TRBD1 (6 bases). Sequenced material: memory CD4+ T cells from PBMCs. As for subset: CD45RA-negative fraction. DNA for the CDR3: TGTGCCAGCAGACTAAGACAGGAGTGGAACTATGGCTACACCTTC. It is translated as CASRLRQEWNYGYTF.